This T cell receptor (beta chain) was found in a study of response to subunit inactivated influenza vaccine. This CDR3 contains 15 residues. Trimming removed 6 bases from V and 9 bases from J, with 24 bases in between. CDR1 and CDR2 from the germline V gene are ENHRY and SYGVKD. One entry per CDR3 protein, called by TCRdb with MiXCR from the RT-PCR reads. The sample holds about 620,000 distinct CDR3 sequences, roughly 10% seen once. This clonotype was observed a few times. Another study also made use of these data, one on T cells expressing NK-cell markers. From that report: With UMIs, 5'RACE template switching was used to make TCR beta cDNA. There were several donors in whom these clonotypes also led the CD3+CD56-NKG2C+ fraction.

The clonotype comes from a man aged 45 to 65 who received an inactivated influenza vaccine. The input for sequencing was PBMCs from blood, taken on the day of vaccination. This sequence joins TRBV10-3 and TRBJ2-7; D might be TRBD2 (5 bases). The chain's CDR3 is CAIRRSGGRRSLQYF. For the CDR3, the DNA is TGTGCCATCAGGCGCTCGGGCGGGCGCCGGTCATTGCAGTACTTC.